A single sample is the source of the 28 T cell receptor beta chains below, sequenced in a study of OX40 agonist ivuxolimab in advanced cancers. TCRdb's table, derived via immunoSEQ multiplex PCR, lists solely in-frame clones and lacks some. The top ten clones hold less than 30% of a sample with about 40,000 clones, 70% to 85% of them seen once. This specimen consisted of CD4+ or CD8+ T cells sorted from blood, obtained in a trial of the OX40 agonist ivuxolimab. Receptors originate from an adult with an advanced solid tumor such as melanoma, head and neck, liver or kidney cancer.

This sequence joins TRBV5-1 and TRBJ2-1; tentatively, D is TRBD1 (5 bases). This CDR3 has 14 residues. Germline loops: CDR1 SGHRS, CDR2 YFSETQ. Trimming removed 4 bases from V and 7 bases from J, with 15 bases in between. CDR3 loop: CASSQYLAGNEQFF. The CDR3 DNA sequence: TGCGCCAGCAGCCAATACCTGGCAGGGAATGAGCAGTTCTTC.

The CDR3 reads CASSPRTSGQETQYF. The CDR3 DNA sequence: TGTGCCAGCAGCCCGAGGACTAGCGGTCAAGAGACCCAGTACTTC. The genes are TRBV7-2 and TRBJ2-5; 10 bases are a match to TRBD2. The CDR3 covers 15 residues. Trimming at V came to 5 bases and at J to 2 bases, leaving 5 bases not matched to a gene. The germline CDR1 and CDR2 sequences are SGHTA and FQGNSA.

The rearrangement uses TRBV19 and TRBJ2-5; 12 positions agree with TRBD2. J was trimmed by 4 bases and V by 4 bases; bases with no gene match: 1. There are 14 residues in the CDR3. Germline CDR1 LNHDA, CDR2 SQIVND (reference sequence). The CDR3 sequence: CASSTGLAGETQYF. The CDR3 nucleotides read TGTGCCAGTAGTACGGGACTAGCGGGAGAGACCCAGTACTTC. The variable domain in full, with the rest retrieved from reference TRBV19 and TRBJ2-5, is DGGITQSPKYLFRKEGQNVTLSCEQNLNHDAMYWYRQDPGQGLRLIYYSQIVNDFQKGDIAEGYSVSREKKESFPLTVTSAQKNPTAFYLCASSTGLAGETQYFGPGTRLLVL.

There are a few counts of this clone. This sequence joins TRBV5-6 and TRBJ2-1; D is unclear. Looked up from germline, CDR1 is SGHDT and CDR2 is YYEEEE. The CDR3 is made up of 12 amino acids. Trimming shortened V by 0 bases and J by 7 bases, and 5 bases separated the two germline ends. CDR3 protein: CASSLADNEQFF. CDR3 nucleotide sequence: TGTGCCAGCAGCTTGGCAGATAATGAGCAGTTCTTC.

The V gene is TRBV7-2, the J gene TRBJ2-5; 10 nucleotides line up with TRBD2. CDR1 and CDR2 from the germline V gene are SGHTA and FQGNSA. CDR3 length equals 17 residues. Trimming cost V 3 bases and J 2 bases; bases outside gene matches: 9. CDR3 DNA: TGTGCCAGCAGCTTGGTCAGACTAGCGGGCTCTCAAGAGACCCAGTACTTC. Translated: CASSLVRLAGSQETQYF.

This clone was recorded only once. The J gene is TRBJ2-5, the V gene TRBV5-4; TRBD2 might be the D (6 bases). The V end lost 5 bases, the J end lost 3 bases, and 23 bases lay between the germline ends. CDR1 is SGHNT and CDR2 is YYREEE in the germline V gene (reference sequence). This CDR3 has 17 amino acids. CDR3 region: CASSPGGARALEETQYF. In DNA, the CDR3 is TGTGCCAGCAGTCCCGGGGGAGCGAGAGCACTCGAAGAGACCCAGTACTTC.

The rearrangement links TRBV7-9 to TRBJ2-3; D may match TRBD1 or TRBD2 (5 bases each). In germline, CDR1 is SEHNR, CDR2 FQNEAQ (reference sequence). Trimming removed 5 bases from V and 3 bases from J, with 18 bases in between. The CDR3 has 16 amino acids. The CDR3 loop reads CASSVPGPDGTDTQYF. The CDR3 coding sequence is TGTGCCAGCAGCGTTCCGGGACCCGATGGGACAGATACGCAGTATTTT.

This chain connects TRBV7-6 to TRBJ2-1; the D gene is possibly TRBD2 (5 bases). CDR1 and CDR2 (germline): SGHVS, FNYEAQ. V shed 4 bases and J shed 6 bases, with 10 bases lying between them. CDR3 length: 13 amino acids. CDR3 in DNA: TGTGCCAGCAGCTCCTCCGGGGTCAATGAGCAGTTCTTC. It encodes CASSSSGVNEQFF.

This clone was picked up a small number of times. The gene calls are TRBV6-6 and TRBJ1-2; D gene ambiguous. The CDR3 consists of 15 residues. Germline V gives CDR1 MNHNY, CDR2 SVGAGI (reference sequence). V was cut by 2 bases and J by 0 bases, with 10 bases left in between. CDR3 in DNA: TGTGCCAGCAGTTACCAGGCAGCAACTAACTATGGCTACACCTTC. Residues: CASSYQAATNYGYTF.

The chain joins TRBV6-1 to TRBJ2-2; D unclear. V was shortened by 2 bases and J by 6 bases, with 7 bases between the two germline ends. Germline-derived CDR1 and CDR2 are MNHNS and SASEGT. This CDR3 region has 13 residues. Here the CDR3 reads CASSETVAGELFF. CDR3 DNA sequence: TGTGCCAGCAGTGAAACCGTGGCCGGGGAGCTGTTTTTT.

V and J are TRBV15 and TRBJ1-2; D is unresolved. Trimming left V 1 base short and J 4 bases short, with 13 bases between. The CDR3 has 15 amino acids. Per the germline V gene, CDR1 is LNHNV and CDR2 is YYDKDF (reference sequence). CDR3: CATSRGLTDVYGYTF. The DNA for the CDR3 is TGTGCCACCAGCAGAGGTCTGACGGACGTCTATGGCTACACCTTC. The variable domain in full, completed from reference TRBV15 and TRBJ1-2, reads DAMVIQNPRYQVTQFGKPVTLSCSQTLNHNVMYWYQQKSSQAPKLLFHYYDKDFNNEADTPDNFQSRRPNTSFCFLDIRSPGLGDTAMYLCATSRGLTDVYGYTFGSGTRLTVV.

This chain uses TRBV11-2 with TRBJ2-1; 12 bases map to TRBD2. Germline V gives CDR1 SGHAT, CDR2 FQNNGV. Trimming at V came to 5 bases and at J to 8 bases, leaving 7 bases not matched to a gene. The CDR3 length is 15 residues. The CDR3 nucleotides are TGTGCCAGCAGCGACCCTAGCGGGGGGGTCCATGAGCAGTTCTTC. Protein sequence: CASSDPSGGVHEQFF.

The chain carries TRBV25-1 and TRBJ1-5; D is undetermined. The CDR3 sequence is 12 residues long. Per the germline V gene, CDR1 is MGHDK and CDR2 is SYGVNS. Trimming removed 2 bases at V and 6 bases at J, with 5 bases between. DNA for the CDR3: TGTGCCAGCAGTGAAGGAAGTCAGCCCCAGCATTTT. Protein: CASSEGSQPQHF.

This chain uses TRBV19 with TRBJ2-4; D is possibly TRBD1 (6 bases). V lost 4 bases, J lost 5 bases, and 18 bases lay in between. This CDR3 is built from 16 residues. CDR1 LNHDA and CDR2 SQIVND come from the germline V gene (reference sequence). The CDR3 is CASSTPYRAEENIQYF. CDR3 sequence (DNA): TGTGCCAGTAGTACCCCCTACAGGGCCGAGGAAAACATTCAGTACTTC.

The table lists this clone with a count of one. The chain employs TRBV19 and TRBJ1-5; D remains ambiguous. The CDR3 contains 12 residues. Between the trimmed V and J ends, which lost 5 bases and 7 bases, there was a span of 9 bases. CDR1 is LNHDA and CDR2 is SQIVND in the germline V gene (reference sequence). CDR3 loop: CASSPNLQPQHF. The CDR3 DNA reads TGTGCCAGTAGTCCCAATCTCCAGCCCCAGCATTTT. Together with reference TRBV19 and TRBJ1-5, the CDR3 gives the full variable domain: DGGITQSPKYLFRKEGQNVTLSCEQNLNHDAMYWYRQDPGQGLRLIYYSQIVNDFQKGDIAEGYSVSREKKESFPLTVTSAQKNPTAFYLCASSPNLQPQHFGDGTRLSIL.

V and J are TRBV30 and TRBJ1-4; D may be TRBD1 (6 bases). CDR1 GTSNPN and CDR2 SVGIG come from the germline V gene (reference sequence). The CDR3 totals 14 residues. The V gene lost 2 bases and the J gene lost 5 bases, with 12 bases spanning the gap. CDR3 region: CAWSHRQANEKLFF. The CDR3 DNA reads TGTGCCTGGAGTCATCGACAGGCGAATGAAAAACTGTTTTTT.

The chain joins TRBV7-2 to TRBJ1-4; D is unresolved. V was pared by 5 bases and J by 4 bases, with 20 bases between. The CDR3 covers 17 residues. Germline V gene lookup returns CDR1 SGHTA and CDR2 FQGNSA. The CDR3 DNA reads TGTGCCAGCAGCATAAGACGATGGGAACGATTTAATGAAAAACTGTTTTTT. Translated, it gives CASSIRRWERFNEKLFF.

V is TRBV5-1 and J is TRBJ2-3; a weak D match, TRBD2 (5 bases). CDR3 length: 16 amino acids. The V end was cut by 4 bases, the J end by 5 bases, with 20 bases between. The germline gives CDR1 SGHRS, CDR2 YFSETQ. The CDR3 DNA reads as TGCGCCAGCAGCAATAACATGATCTCGGCGGGAGATACGCAGTATTTT. Translated: CASSNNMISAGDTQYF.

V gene TRBV7-2 combines with J gene TRBJ2-7; D remains ambiguous. Between the trimmed V and J ends, which lost 0 bases and 3 bases, there was a span of 6 bases. Germline lookup yields CDR1 SGHTA and CDR2 FQGNSA. This CDR3 contains 13 residues. CDR3 in DNA: TGTGCCAGCAGCTTAGCGGACGGCTACGAGCAGTACTTC. It yields the protein CASSLADGYEQYF. Variable domain in full (rest from reference TRBV7-2 and TRBJ2-7): GAGVSQSPSNKVTEKGKDVELRCDPISGHTALYWYRQSLGQGLEFLIYFQGNSAPDKSGLPSDRFSAERTGGSVSTLTIQRTQQEDSAVYLCASSLADGYEQYFGPGTRLTVT.

V gene TRBV7-2 combines with J gene TRBJ2-1, with D possibly matching TRBD1 (6 bases). This CDR3 has 12 amino acids. Germline V gene data show CDR1 as SGHTA and CDR2 as FQGNSA. The V end was cut by 5 bases, the J end by 10 bases, with 12 bases between. The CDR3 nucleotides read TGTGCCAGCAGCATCACAGGGTACGAGCAGTTCTTC. This encodes CASSITGYEQFF.

The chain's CDR3 is CASSYSTPGEQFF. The CDR3 coding sequence is TGTGCCAGCAGTTACTCCACGCCGGGTGAGCAGTTCTTC. The chain links TRBV6-6 to TRBJ2-1; no firm D call. V shed 0 bases and J shed 9 bases, with 9 bases lying between them. The germline gives CDR1 MNHNY, CDR2 SVGAGI (reference sequence). This CDR3 comprises 13 residues.

This clone has a single count. The rearrangement links TRBV5-1 to TRBJ2-7; 8 bases match TRBD2. V trimming: 0 bases; J trimming: 4 bases; junction bases outside the gene matches: 6. Germline CDR1 reads SGHRS; CDR2 reads YFSETQ. The CDR3 contains 15 residues. CDR3 nucleotide sequence: TGCGCCAGCAGCTTGGAACTCAGCGGGAGTTACGAGCAGTACTTC. Translated: CASSLELSGSYEQYF.

V gene TRBV27 combines with J gene TRBJ2-7, with 10 bases identical to TRBD2. Germline V gives CDR1 MNHEY, CDR2 SMNVEV (reference sequence). Unmatched junction bases numbered 5, after V lost 6 bases and J lost 3 bases. The CDR3 is 14 amino acids. CDR3 bases: TGTGCCAGCAGACTAGCGGGACCTGGCTACGAGCAGTACTTC. As protein: CASRLAGPGYEQYF.

This clone was seen just once. V usage is TRBV7-2 and J usage is TRBJ1-2, with D unresolved. In germline, CDR1 is SGHTA, CDR2 FQGNSA. V was trimmed by 3 bases and J by 4 bases, leaving 9 bases between them. The CDR3 contains 13 residues. In DNA, the CDR3 is TGTGCCAGCAGCTTGGGCAGCATCTATGGCTACACCTTC. Translating gives CASSLGSIYGYTF. Filled out from reference TRBV7-2 and TRBJ1-2, the complete variable domain reads GAGVSQSPSNKVTEKGKDVELRCDPISGHTALYWYRQSLGQGLEFLIYFQGNSAPDKSGLPSDRFSAERTGGSVSTLTIQRTQQEDSAVYLCASSLGSIYGYTFGSGTRLTVV.

The J gene is TRBJ1-1, the V gene TRBV6-5; 10 bases align to TRBD1. CDR1 is MNHEY and CDR2 is SVGAGI in the germline V gene. Losses at the gene ends were 9 bases for V and 3 bases for J; bases not matched to a gene: 7. The CDR3 is 14 residues long. CDR3 in amino acids: CASLKTGGDTEAFF. CDR3 coding DNA: TGTGCCAGTCTTAAGACAGGGGGCGACACTGAAGCTTTCTTT.

The rearrangement joins TRBV9 to TRBJ2-1; TRBD2 matches 10 bases. Germline loops: CDR1 SGDLS, CDR2 YYNGEE. With 0 bases clipped from V and 10 bases from J, the junction kept 1 base outside the gene matches. This CDR3 comprises 13 residues. CDR3 DNA sequence: TGTGCCAGCAGCGTAGTGACTAGCGGGGAGCAGTTCTTC. Its protein product is CASSVVTSGEQFF.

This clone was seen more than once but under ten times. This chain uses TRBV27 with TRBJ2-3, with TRBD2 matching over 7 bases. Germline assignment: CDR1 MNHEY and CDR2 SMNVEV (reference sequence). The V segment lost 8 bases and the J segment 0 bases; nucleotides outside the gene matches: 11. This CDR3 has 16 residues. The CDR3 protein is CASSAWGGASTDTQYF. The CDR3 DNA reads as TGTGCCAGCTCTGCCTGGGGGGGAGCTAGCACAGATACGCAGTATTTT.

The V call is TRBV7-6, the J call TRBJ2-3; D gene unclear. The CDR3 sequence is 14 residues long. CDR1 and CDR2 from the germline V gene are SGHVS and FNYEAQ. Between the trimmed V and J ends, which lost 1 base and 1 base, there was a span of 6 bases. CDR3 in amino acids: CASSLGAGTDTQYF. CDR3 bases: TGTGCCAGCAGCTTAGGGGCGGGCACAGATACGCAGTATTTT.